This TCR beta chain was profiled in a study of blood T cell repertoires in COVID-19. Background on the study: PBMCs, B-cell-depleted T cells, or T cells provided the cDNA or gDNA that made up the material.

TCRdb keeps only in-frame clones here, not all; method: immunoSEQ multiplex PCR. The profile shows 450,000 to 500,000 clones, roughly 88% of them singletons. This CDR3 contains 18 residues. V shed 0 bases and J 0 bases; nucleotides not matched to a gene: 6. Germline loops: CDR1 ENHRY, CDR2 SYGVKD. The receptor was isolated from a human donor in a cohort sampled during active COVID-19. Source material: peripheral blood. The chain uses TRBV10-3 and TRBJ2-3, with 10 bases identical to TRBD2. The CDR3 reads CAISESSASGRSTDTQYF. CDR3 bases: TGTGCCATCAGTGAGTCTTCGGCTAGCGGGAGAAGCACAGATACGCAGTATTTT.